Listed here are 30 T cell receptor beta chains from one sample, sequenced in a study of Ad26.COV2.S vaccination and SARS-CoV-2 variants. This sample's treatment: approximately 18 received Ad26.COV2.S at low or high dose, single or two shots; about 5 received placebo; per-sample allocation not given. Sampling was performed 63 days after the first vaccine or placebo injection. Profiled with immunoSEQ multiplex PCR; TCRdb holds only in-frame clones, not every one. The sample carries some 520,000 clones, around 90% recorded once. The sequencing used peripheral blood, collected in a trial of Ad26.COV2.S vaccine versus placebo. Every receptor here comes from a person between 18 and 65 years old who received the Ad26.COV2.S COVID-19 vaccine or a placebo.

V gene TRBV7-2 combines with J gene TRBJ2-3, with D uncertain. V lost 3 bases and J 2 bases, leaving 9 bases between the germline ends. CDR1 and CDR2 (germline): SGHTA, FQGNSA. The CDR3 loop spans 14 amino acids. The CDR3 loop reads CASSFEPTTDTQYF. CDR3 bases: TGTGCCAGCAGCTTCGAACCCACCACAGATACGCAGTATTTT.

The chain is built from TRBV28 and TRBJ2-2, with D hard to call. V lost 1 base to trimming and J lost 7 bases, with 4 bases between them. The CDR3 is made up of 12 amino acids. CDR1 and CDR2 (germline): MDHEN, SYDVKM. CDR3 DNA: TGTGCCAGCAGTTTATTGGTCGGGGAGCTGTTTTTT. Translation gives CASSLLVGELFF.

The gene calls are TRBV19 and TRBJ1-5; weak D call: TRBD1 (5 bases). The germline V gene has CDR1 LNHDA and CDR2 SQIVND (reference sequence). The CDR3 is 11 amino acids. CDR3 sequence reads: CAGGSNQPQHF. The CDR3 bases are TGTGCGGGGGGTAGCAATCAGCCCCAGCATTTT.

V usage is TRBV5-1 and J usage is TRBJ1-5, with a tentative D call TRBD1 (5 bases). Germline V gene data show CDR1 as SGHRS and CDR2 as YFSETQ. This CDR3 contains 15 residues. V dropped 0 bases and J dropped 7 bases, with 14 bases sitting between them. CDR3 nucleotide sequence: TGCGCCAGCAGCTTGGTTTCACAGAGGGGACAGCCCCAGCATTTT. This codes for CASSLVSQRGQPQHF.

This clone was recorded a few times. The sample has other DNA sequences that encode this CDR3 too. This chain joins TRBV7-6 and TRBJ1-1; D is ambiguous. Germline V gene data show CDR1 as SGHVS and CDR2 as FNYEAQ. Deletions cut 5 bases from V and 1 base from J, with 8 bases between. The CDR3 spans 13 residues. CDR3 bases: TGTGCCAGCAGCCCTAGGCAGAACACTGAAGCTTTCTTT. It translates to CASSPRQNTEAFF.

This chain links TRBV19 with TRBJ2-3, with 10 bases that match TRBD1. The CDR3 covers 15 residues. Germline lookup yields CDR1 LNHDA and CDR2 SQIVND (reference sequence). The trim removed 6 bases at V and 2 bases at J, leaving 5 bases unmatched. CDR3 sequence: CASRTGTGVTDTQYF. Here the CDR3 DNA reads TGTGCCAGTAGAACCGGGACAGGGGTCACAGATACGCAGTATTTT.

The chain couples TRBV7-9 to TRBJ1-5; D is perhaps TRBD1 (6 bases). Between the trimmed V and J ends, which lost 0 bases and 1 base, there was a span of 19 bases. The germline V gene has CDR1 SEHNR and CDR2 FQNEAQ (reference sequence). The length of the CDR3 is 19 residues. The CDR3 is CASSLATGGPVISNQPQHF. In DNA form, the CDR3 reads TGTGCCAGCAGCTTAGCGACGGGGGGCCCTGTCATAAGCAATCAGCCCCAGCATTTT.

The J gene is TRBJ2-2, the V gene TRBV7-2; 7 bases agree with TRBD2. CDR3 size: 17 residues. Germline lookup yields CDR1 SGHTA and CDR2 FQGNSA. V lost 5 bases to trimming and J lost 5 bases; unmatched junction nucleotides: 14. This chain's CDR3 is CASSPSLGGGVTGELFF. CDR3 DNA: TGTGCCAGCAGCCCTTCCCTGGGGGGAGGGGTTACCGGGGAGCTGTTTTTT.

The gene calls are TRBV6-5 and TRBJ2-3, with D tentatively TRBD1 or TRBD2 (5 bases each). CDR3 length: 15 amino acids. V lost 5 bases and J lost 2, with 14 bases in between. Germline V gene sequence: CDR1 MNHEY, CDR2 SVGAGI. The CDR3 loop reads CASSPSPGHTDTQYF. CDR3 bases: TGTGCCAGCAGTCCTAGCCCCGGACACACAGATACGCAGTATTTT.

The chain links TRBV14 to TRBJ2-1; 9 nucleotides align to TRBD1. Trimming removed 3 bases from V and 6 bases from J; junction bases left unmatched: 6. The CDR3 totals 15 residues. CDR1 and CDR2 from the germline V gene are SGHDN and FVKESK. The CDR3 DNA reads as TGTGCCAGCAGCCAGTACAGGGGGCCGGGCAATGAGCAGTTCTTC. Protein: CASSQYRGPGNEQFF.

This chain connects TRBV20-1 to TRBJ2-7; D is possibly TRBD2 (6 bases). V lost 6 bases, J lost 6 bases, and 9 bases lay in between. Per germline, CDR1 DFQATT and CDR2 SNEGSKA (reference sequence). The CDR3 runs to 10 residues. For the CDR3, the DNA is TGCAGTGCCGGAGGGCTCGAGCAGTACTTC. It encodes CSAGGLEQYF.

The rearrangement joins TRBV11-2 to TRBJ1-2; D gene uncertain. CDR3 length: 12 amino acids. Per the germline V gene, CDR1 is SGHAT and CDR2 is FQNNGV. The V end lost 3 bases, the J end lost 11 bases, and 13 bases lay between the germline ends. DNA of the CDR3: TGTGCCAGCAGCTTTGGCCGCGTAGCTTACACCTTC. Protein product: CASSFGRVAYTF.

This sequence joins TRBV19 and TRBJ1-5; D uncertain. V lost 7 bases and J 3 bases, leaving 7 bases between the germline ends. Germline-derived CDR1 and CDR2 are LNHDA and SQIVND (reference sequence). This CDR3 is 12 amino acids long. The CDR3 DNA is TGTGCCAGTACTGACTACAATCAGCCCCAGCATTTT. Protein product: CASTDYNQPQHF.

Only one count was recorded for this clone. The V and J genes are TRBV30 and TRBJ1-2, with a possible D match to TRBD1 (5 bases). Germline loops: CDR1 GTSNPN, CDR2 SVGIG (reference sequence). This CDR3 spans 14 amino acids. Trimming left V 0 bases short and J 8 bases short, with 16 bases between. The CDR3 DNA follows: TGTGCCTGGAGTGTAGGGGTTAAGGTTCAAGGCTACACCTTC. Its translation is CAWSVGVKVQGYTF. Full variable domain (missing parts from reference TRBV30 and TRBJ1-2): SQTIHQWPATLVQPVGSPLSLECTVEGTSNPNLYWYRQAAGRGLQLLFYSVGIGQISSEVPQNLSASRPQDRQFILSSKKLLLSDSGFYLCAWSVGVKVQGYTFGSGTRLTVV.

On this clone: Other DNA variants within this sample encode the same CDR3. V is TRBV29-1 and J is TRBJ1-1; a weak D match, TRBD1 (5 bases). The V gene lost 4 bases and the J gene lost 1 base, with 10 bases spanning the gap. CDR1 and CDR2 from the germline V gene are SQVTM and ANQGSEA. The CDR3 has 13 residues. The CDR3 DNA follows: TGCAGCGTTGTGAGGAGGGGGAACACTGAAGCTTTCTTT. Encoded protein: CSVVRRGNTEAFF.

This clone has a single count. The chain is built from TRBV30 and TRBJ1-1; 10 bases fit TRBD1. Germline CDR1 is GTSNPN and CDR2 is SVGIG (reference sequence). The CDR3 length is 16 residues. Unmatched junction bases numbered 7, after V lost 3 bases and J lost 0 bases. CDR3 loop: CAWRPPGQGMNTEAFF. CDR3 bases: TGTGCCTGGAGGCCACCGGGACAGGGGATGAACACTGAAGCTTTCTTT.

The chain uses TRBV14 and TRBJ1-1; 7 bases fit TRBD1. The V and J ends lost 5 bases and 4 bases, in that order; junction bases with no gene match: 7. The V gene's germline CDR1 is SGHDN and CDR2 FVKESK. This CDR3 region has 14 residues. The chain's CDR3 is CASSFRQGSTEAFF. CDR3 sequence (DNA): TGTGCCAGCAGCTTCCGACAGGGAAGCACTGAAGCTTTCTTT.

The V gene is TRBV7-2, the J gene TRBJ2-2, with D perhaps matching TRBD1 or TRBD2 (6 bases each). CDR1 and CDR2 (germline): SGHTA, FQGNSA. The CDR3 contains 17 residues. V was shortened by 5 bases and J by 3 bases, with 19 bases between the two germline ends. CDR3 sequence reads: CASSPPLGGRYTGELFF. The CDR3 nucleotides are TGTGCCAGCAGCCCTCCTTTAGGGGGGAGGTACACCGGGGAGCTGTTTTTT.

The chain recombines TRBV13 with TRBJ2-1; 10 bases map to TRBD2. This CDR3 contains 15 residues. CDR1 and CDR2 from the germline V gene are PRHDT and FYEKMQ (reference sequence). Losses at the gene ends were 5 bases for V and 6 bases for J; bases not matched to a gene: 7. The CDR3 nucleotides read TGTGCCAGCAGCCCTGCACTAGCGGGATCCAATGAGCAGTTCTTC. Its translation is CASSPALAGSNEQFF.

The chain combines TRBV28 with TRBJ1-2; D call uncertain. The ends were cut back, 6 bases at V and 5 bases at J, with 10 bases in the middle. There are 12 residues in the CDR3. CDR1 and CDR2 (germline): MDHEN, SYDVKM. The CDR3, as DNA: TGTGCCAGCAGCACGGCCCTGTATGGCTACACCTTC. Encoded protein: CASSTALYGYTF.

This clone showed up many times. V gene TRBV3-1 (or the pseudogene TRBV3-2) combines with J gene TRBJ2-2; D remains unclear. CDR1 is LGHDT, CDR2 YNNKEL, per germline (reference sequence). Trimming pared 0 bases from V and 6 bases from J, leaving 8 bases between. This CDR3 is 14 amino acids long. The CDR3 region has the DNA TGTGCCAGCAGCCAAGATTCCCGCGCCGGGGAGCTGTTTTTT. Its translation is CASSQDSRAGELFF.

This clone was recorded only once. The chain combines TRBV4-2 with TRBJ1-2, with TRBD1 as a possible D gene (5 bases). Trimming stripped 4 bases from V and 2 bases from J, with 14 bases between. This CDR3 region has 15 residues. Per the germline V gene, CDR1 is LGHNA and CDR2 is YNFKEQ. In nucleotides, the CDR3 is TGTGCCAGCAGCCGGGTCGCGGACACCAACTATGGCTACACCTTC. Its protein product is CASSRVADTNYGYTF.

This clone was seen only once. The CDR3 DNA is TGTGCCAGCAGTGCACAGACAGGGCCGGAGATTCCACCCCTCCACTTT. It encodes CASSAQTGPEIPPLHF. This chain uses TRBV6-1 with TRBJ1-6, with 7 bases matching TRBD1. J lost 11 bases, V lost 4 bases, and 14 bases had no gene match. The length of the CDR3 is 16 residues. Germline V gene data show CDR1 as MNHNS and CDR2 as SASEGT.

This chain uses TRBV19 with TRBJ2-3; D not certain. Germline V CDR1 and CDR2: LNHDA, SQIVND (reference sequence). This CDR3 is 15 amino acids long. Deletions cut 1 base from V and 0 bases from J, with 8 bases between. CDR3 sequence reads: CASSIGISSTDTQYF. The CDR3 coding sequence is TGTGCCAGTAGTATAGGCATCTCTAGCACAGATACGCAGTATTTT. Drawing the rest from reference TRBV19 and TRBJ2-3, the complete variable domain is DGGITQSPKYLFRKEGQNVTLSCEQNLNHDAMYWYRQDPGQGLRLIYYSQIVNDFQKGDIAEGYSVSREKKESFPLTVTSAQKNPTAFYLCASSIGISSTDTQYFGPGTRLTVL.

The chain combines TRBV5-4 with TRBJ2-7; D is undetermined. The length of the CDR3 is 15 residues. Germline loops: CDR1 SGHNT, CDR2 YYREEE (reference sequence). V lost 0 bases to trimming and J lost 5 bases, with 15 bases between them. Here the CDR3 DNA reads TGTGCCAGCAGCTTGGTAGGATCCGGGTGGAACGAGCAGTACTTC. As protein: CASSLVGSGWNEQYF.

CDR3 protein: CASSRDRTSRGYTF. DNA for the CDR3: TGTGCCAGCAGCAGGGACAGGACTTCACGTGGCTACACCTTC. This chain joins TRBV5-6 and TRBJ1-2; TRBD1 matches at 8 bases. The CDR3 spans 14 residues. Germline-derived CDR1 and CDR2 are SGHDT and YYEEEE. Losses at the gene ends were 4 bases for V and 7 bases for J; bases not matched to a gene: 9.

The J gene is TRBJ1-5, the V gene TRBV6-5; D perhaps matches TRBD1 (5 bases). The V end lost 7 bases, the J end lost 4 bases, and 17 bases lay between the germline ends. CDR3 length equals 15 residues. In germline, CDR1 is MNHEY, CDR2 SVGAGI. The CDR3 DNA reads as TGTGCCAGCACGAATGGGGGAACGGGTAATCAGCCCCAGCATTTT. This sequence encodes CASTNGGTGNQPQHF.

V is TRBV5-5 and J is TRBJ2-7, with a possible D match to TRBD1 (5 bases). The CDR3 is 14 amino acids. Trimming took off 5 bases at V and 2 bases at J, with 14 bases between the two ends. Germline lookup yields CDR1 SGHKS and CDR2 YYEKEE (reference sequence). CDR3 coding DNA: TGTGCCAGCAGTTTATCGACAGTTCCCTACGAGCAGTACTTC. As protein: CASSLSTVPYEQYF.

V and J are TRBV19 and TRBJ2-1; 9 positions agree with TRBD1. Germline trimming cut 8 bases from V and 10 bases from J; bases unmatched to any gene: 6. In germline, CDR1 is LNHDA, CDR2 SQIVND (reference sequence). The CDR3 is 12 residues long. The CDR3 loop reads CASGTGIGEQFF. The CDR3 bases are TGTGCCAGTGGGACAGGGATTGGGGAGCAGTTCTTC.

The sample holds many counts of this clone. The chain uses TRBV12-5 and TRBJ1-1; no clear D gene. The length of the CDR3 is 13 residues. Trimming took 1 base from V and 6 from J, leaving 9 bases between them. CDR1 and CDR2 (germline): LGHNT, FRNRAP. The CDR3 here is CASGLGIGAEAFF. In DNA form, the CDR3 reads TGTGCTAGTGGTTTGGGGATCGGGGCTGAAGCTTTCTTT.